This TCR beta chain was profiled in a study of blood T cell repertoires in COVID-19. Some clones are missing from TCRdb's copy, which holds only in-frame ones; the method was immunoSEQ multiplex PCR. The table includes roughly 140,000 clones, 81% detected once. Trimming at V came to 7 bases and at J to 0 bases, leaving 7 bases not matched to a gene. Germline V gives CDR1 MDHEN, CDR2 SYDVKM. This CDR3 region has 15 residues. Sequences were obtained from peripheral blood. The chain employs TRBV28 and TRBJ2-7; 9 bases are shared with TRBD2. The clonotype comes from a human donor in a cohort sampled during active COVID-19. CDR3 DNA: TGTGCCAGCATGGAAATTAGCGGGAGCTCCTACGAGCAGTACTTC. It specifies CASMEISGSSYEQYF. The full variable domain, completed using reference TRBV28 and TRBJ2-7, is DVKVTQSSRYLVKRTGEKVFLECVQDMDHENMFWYRQDPGLGLRLIYFSYDVKMKEKGDIPEGYSVSREKKERFSLILESASTNQTSMYLCASMEISGSSYEQYFGPGTRLTVT.